This T cell receptor beta chain was recorded in a study of T-cell reconstitution after alpha-beta-depleted transplantation in children. Library preparation (for TCRbeta) was performed with unique molecular identifiers. TCRdb used MiXCR to reprocess the PCR reads, holding one entry per CDR3 protein. The data show approximately 590,000 distinct CDR3 sequences, approximately 10% seen once. This CDR3 contains 14 residues. The germline V and J ends were trimmed by 7 bases and 0 bases, with 12 bases remaining between them. The germline gives CDR1 DFQATT, CDR2 SNEGSKA (reference sequence). In its sample, this clonotype was seen many times.

The receptor comes from a human donor who donated a stem cell graft to a child with acute myeloid leukemia. The chain combines TRBV20-1 with TRBJ2-2; either TRBD1 or TRBD2 may supply D (6 bases each). Material: PBMCs from the stem cell graft donor, obtained from the stem cell graft. The CDR3 DNA reads TGCAGTGTAGGGGGGACCGCGAACACCGGGGAGCTGTTTTTT. Protein: CSVGGTANTGELFF.